This T cell receptor (beta chain) came from a study of blood T cells in healthy people across ages. In this sample, this clonotype turned up a few times. A sample-barcoded 5' primer and a J-beta primer mix were used in a second PCR of about 6 to 11 cycles. In TCRdb, the 5' RACE reads were re-called with MiXCR into one record per CDR3 protein. Here the sample spans about 1,500,000 distinct CDR3 sequences, about 28% being singletons. CDR3 size: 14 residues. The V and J ends lost 5 bases and 2 bases, in that order; junction bases with no gene match: 4. CDR1 is SGHDT and CDR2 is YYEEEE in the germline V gene.

The source material was blood. The clonotype was recovered from a woman aged 25 to 39 in good health. The chain employs TRBV5-6 and TRBJ1-5, with TRBD1 identical over 7 bases. The CDR3: CASRRQGGNQPQHF. As DNA, the CDR3 is TGTGCCAGCAGACGACAGGGAGGCAATCAGCCCCAGCATTTT.